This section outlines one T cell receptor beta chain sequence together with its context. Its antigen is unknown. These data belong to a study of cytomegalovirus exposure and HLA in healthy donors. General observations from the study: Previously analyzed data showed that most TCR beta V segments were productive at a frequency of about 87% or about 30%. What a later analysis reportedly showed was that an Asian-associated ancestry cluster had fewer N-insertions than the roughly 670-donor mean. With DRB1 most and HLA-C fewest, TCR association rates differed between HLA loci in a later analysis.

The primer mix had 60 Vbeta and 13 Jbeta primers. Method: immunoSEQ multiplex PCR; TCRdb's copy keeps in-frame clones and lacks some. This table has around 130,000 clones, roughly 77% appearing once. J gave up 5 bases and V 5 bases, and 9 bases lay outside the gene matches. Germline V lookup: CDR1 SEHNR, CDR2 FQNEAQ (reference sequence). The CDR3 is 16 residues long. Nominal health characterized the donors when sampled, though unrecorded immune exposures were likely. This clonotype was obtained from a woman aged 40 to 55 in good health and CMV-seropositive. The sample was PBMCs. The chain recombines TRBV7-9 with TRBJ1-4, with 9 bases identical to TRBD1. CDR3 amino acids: CASSERDRVANEKLFF. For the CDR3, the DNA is TGTGCCAGCAGCGAAAGGGACAGGGTTGCGAATGAAAAACTGTTTTTT.